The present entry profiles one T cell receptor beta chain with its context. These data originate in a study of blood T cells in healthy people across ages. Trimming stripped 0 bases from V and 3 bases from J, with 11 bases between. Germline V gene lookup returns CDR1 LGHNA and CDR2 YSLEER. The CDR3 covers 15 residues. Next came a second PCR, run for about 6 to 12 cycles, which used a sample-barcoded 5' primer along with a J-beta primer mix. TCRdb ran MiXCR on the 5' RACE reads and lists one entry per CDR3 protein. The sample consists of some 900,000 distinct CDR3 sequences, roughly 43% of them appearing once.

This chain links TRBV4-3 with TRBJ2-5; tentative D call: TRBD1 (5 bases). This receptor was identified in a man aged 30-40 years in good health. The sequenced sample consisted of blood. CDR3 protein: CASSQDRRAEETQYF. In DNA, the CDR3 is TGCGCCAGCAGCCAAGACCGCAGGGCGGAAGAGACCCAGTACTTC.